This T cell receptor beta chain is drawn from a study of cytomegalovirus exposure and HLA in healthy donors. Looked up from germline, CDR1 is KGHSH and CDR2 is LQKENI. The CDR3 is 15 amino acids. V gave up 0 bases and J gave up 8 bases; unmatched junction bases: 9. Use of 60 Vbeta and 13 Jbeta primers characterized the PCR. The data were produced by immunoSEQ multiplex PCR, yet TCRdb's version contains in-frame clones alone and is incomplete. The sample table sets out about 91,000 clones. Of note for this clone: Its antigen is still unknown.

Whole-study results and caveats: HLA alleles were associated with fewer than 20,000 TCR beta sequences in a later analysis at 0.05 false discovery rate.

What was sequenced was PBMCs. This receptor was obtained from a woman under 40 in good health and CMV-seronegative. This sequence joins TRBV18 and TRBJ1-2; 7 nucleotides line up with TRBD1. CDR3 nucleotides: TGTGCCAGCTCACCACCGCAGGGGGACGGGCGCGGCTACACCTTC. Translation gives CASSPPQGDGRGYTF.